The 22 T cell receptor beta chains below were found in one sample sequenced in a study of human T cells and chemical hapten exposure. Indicated time point: patch test 3, about 24 weeks after DPC sensitization. Treatment of the sample: therapeutic diphenylcyclopropenone sensitization with weekly scalp DPC. TCRdb re-called the RACE reads through MiXCR, storing one row per CDR3 protein. The sample lists over 70,000 distinct CDR3 sequences, about a tenth occurring once. The sample consisted of whole blood, taken in connection with sensitization to the hapten diphenylcyclopropenone (DPC). The receptors come from a woman between 25 and 40 years old with alopecia areata. Some clones in this sample may be carry-over from other donors' samples.

This clonotype has a handful of counts. The chain combines TRBV5-4 with TRBJ2-7; 9 bases map to TRBD1. The CDR3 covers 14 residues. The junction had 3 bases not matched to a gene; V was cut back by 4 bases and J by 1 base. Looked up from germline, CDR1 is SGHNT and CDR2 is YYREEE (reference sequence). CDR3 residues: CASSAGQGSYEQYF. The CDR3 region has the DNA TGTGCCAGCAGCGCAGGACAGGGGTCCTACGAGCAGTACTTC.

This clonotype has just a few counts. CDR3 amino acids: CASSRGQGSLNEKLFF. DNA for the CDR3: TGTGCCAGCAGCCGCGGACAGGGTAGTCTTAATGAAAAACTGTTTTTT. This chain connects TRBV11-2 to TRBJ1-4, with 8 bases matching TRBD1. Per the germline V gene, CDR1 is SGHAT and CDR2 is FQNNGV. The CDR3 has 16 amino acids. With V trimmed by 5 bases and J by 4 bases, 9 bases remained unmatched. The variable domain in full, completed from reference TRBV11-2 and TRBJ1-4, reads EAGVAQSPRYKIIEKRQSVAFWCNPISGHATLYWYQQILGQGPKLLIQFQNNGVVDDSQLPKDRFSAERLKGVDSTLKIQPAKLEDSAVYLCASSRGQGSLNEKLFFGSGTQLSVL.

This clonotype was picked up many times. The chain carries TRBV2 and TRBJ2-1; TRBD2 aligns across 7 bases. Losses at the gene ends were 4 bases for V and 2 bases for J; bases not matched to a gene: 8. CDR1 is SNHLY, CDR2 FYNNEI, per germline. The CDR3 is 16 residues long. In DNA, the CDR3 is TGTGCCAGCAGTGGCCCTGGCGGGGGACCCTACAATGAGCAGTTCTTC. Its translation: CASSGPGGGPYNEQFF.

This clonotype was picked up many times. The genes are TRBV29-1 and TRBJ2-5, with 7 nucleotides matching TRBD1. This CDR3 region has 13 residues. Unmatched junction bases numbered 4, after V lost 2 bases and J lost 4 bases. Germline assignment: CDR1 SQVTM and CDR2 ANQGSEA. The CDR3 DNA follows: TGCAGCGTTGAACGGGACAGAGGAGAGACCCAGTACTTC. As protein: CSVERDRGETQYF. The full variable domain, completed using reference TRBV29-1 and TRBJ2-5, is SAVISQKPSRDICQRGTSLTIQCQVDSQVTMMFWYRQQPGQSLTLIATANQGSEATYESGFVIDKFPISRPNLTFSTLTVSNMSPEDSSIYLCSVERDRGETQYFGPGTRLLVL.

This clonotype has a count of ten or more. The chain employs TRBV12-5 and TRBJ1-1; 9 bases agree with TRBD1. The V gene end was trimmed by 3 bases and the J gene end by 4 bases; junction bases not matched to a gene: 9. The germline CDR1 and CDR2 sequences are LGHNT and FRNRAP. CDR3 size: 16 residues. Written as DNA, the CDR3 is TGTGCTAGTGGTTTAAGGGACAGGGATGTCTTCACTGAAGCTTTCTTT. Amino acid sequence: CASGLRDRDVFTEAFF.

The chain employs TRBV3-1 and TRBJ1-6; 7 nucleotides match TRBD1. V shed 0 bases and J 5 bases; nucleotides not matched to a gene: 4. The germline CDR1 and CDR2 sequences are LGHDT and YNNKEL (reference sequence). This CDR3 has 16 amino acids. CDR3 coding DNA: TGTGCCAGCAGCCAAGAGACAGGGAGAAATAATTCACCCCTCCACTTT. Translating it yields CASSQETGRNNSPLHF.

At least ten counts were recorded for this clonotype. A junction boundary mismatches the germline segment, possibly from a read error. The chain is built from TRBV7-7 and TRBJ2-2; a weak D match, TRBD1 (6 bases). This CDR3 is 14 amino acids long. Germline assignment: CDR1 SSHAT and CDR2 FNYEAQ (reference sequence). The CDR3 DNA is TGTGCTAGCAGCTTGACAGGGAACACCGGGGAGCTGTTTTTT. As protein: CASSLTGNTGELFF.

This clonotype came up a few times. The chain recombines TRBV3-1 with TRBJ1-2; weak D call: TRBD1 (5 bases). The CDR3 runs to 11 residues. V was trimmed by 8 bases and J by 8 bases, leaving 12 bases between them. Germline values: CDR1 LGHDT, CDR2 YNNKEL (reference sequence). In nucleotides, the CDR3 is TGTGCCAGCTGGGGGATGTCCGGCTACACCTTC. Residues: CASWGMSGYTF.

This clonotype was seen many times. The chain combines TRBV28 with TRBJ2-1; 9 positions match TRBD1. V lost 5 bases and J lost 9; bases outside the gene matches: 11. The CDR3 runs 15 residues. Germline values: CDR1 MDHEN, CDR2 SYDVKM. The CDR3 DNA reads TGTGCCAGCAGTGTGCCCGCCGGGACAGGGAGTGAGCAGTTCTTC. This codes for CASSVPAGTGSEQFF.

The CDR3 region is CASSPQRGRTYNEQFF. The CDR3 bases are TGTGCCAGCAGTCCACAGCGGGGGCGAACCTACAATGAGCAGTTCTTC. The rearrangement joins TRBV12-3 or TRBV12-4 to TRBJ2-1; TRBD2 matches 8 bases. The CDR3 runs to 16 residues. V lost 5 bases to trimming and J lost 2 bases; unmatched junction nucleotides: 8.

This clonotype has more than one count but fewer than ten. The CDR3 DNA reads as TGTGCCAGCAGCTTATATGGACAGGCACAAGAGACCCAGTACTTC. It is translated as CASSLYGQAQETQYF. This sequence joins TRBV7-9 and TRBJ2-5; 7 positions match TRBD1. CDR1 and CDR2 from the germline V gene are SEHNR and FQNEAQ (reference sequence). The ends lost 2 bases at V and 2 bases at J; junction bases unmatched: 5. This CDR3 has 15 amino acids.

This clonotype has just a few counts. The chain joins TRBV28 to TRBJ2-7; tentative D call: TRBD1 (6 bases). V lost 3 bases and J lost 7, with 16 bases in between. In germline, CDR1 is MDHEN, CDR2 SYDVKM. The CDR3 length is 14 residues. This CDR3 reads CASSLGAVSREQYF. The DNA for the CDR3 is TGTGCCAGCAGTTTGGGGGCAGTCTCGAGAGAGCAGTACTTC.

This clonotype turned up a few times. The rearrangement joins TRBV3-1 to TRBJ1-2, with 10 positions matching TRBD1. This CDR3 region has 15 residues. CDR1 and CDR2 (germline): LGHDT, YNNKEL (reference sequence). J lost 2 bases, V lost 5 bases, and 5 bases had no gene match. CDR3 protein: CASSADRGQNYGYTF. Here the CDR3 DNA reads TGTGCCAGCAGCGCTGACAGGGGGCAAAACTATGGCTACACCTTC.

In this sample, this clonotype turned up a few times. J is TRBJ1-2 and V is TRBV28; D is uncertain. Trimming removed 5 bases at V and 5 bases at J, with 9 bases between. Germline assignment: CDR1 MDHEN and CDR2 SYDVKM. The CDR3 totals 12 residues. The CDR3 reads CASSKTEYGYTF. DNA for the CDR3: TGTGCCAGCAGTAAGACGGAGTATGGCTACACCTTC.

This clonotype was detected ten times or more. V and J are TRBV20-1 and TRBJ2-7, with TRBD1 matching 8 bases. CDR1 is DFQATT and CDR2 is SNEGSKA in the germline V gene (reference sequence). This CDR3 has 14 residues. V dropped 2 bases and J dropped 3; count of bases not matched to a gene: 6. The CDR3 sequence: CSARPSDRDYEQYF. CDR3 in DNA: TGCAGTGCTAGACCATCGGACAGGGACTACGAGCAGTACTTC.

The chain has TRBV27 and TRBJ1-1; 9 nucleotides align to TRBD1. This CDR3 comprises 19 residues. V lost 2 bases to trimming and J lost 0 bases; unmatched junction nucleotides: 13. Per germline, CDR1 MNHEY and CDR2 SMNVEV (reference sequence). The CDR3 bases are TGTGCCAGCAGTTTAAGGGACAGGGTGATCGAGCCGGTGAACACTGAAGCTTTCTTT. This codes for CASSLRDRVIEPVNTEAFF.

This clonotype appeared many times. The V gene is TRBV6-6, the J gene TRBJ2-1; D ambiguous. V was shortened by 2 bases and J by 3 bases, with 17 bases between the two germline ends. The CDR3 covers 17 residues. Germline CDR1 MNHNY, CDR2 SVGAGI (reference sequence). CDR3 residues: CASSYNPGIFFYNEQFF. CDR3 nucleotides: TGTGCCAGCAGTTACAATCCCGGAATATTTTTCTACAATGAGCAGTTCTTC.

In its sample, this clonotype was seen many times. This chain connects TRBV7-6 to TRBJ2-3; 9 bases are a match to TRBD1. The germline V gene has CDR1 SGHVS and CDR2 FNYEAQ. This CDR3 region has 16 residues. Unmatched junction bases numbered 4, after V lost 1 base and J lost 2 bases. The CDR3 DNA reads as TGTGCCAGCAGCTTAGGGGGACAGGGCTACACAGATACGCAGTATTTT. This gives the protein CASSLGGQGYTDTQYF.

This sequence joins TRBV27 and TRBJ1-1, with D unclear. The CDR3 contains 12 residues. The V end was cut by 5 bases, the J end by 11 bases, with 15 bases between. Germline values: CDR1 MNHEY, CDR2 SMNVEV (reference sequence). DNA of the CDR3: TGTGCCAGCAGTACCCAAAATCGAGCGGCTTTCTTT. Translation gives CASSTQNRAAFF.

In this sample, this clonotype turned up once. V gene TRBV9 combines with J gene TRBJ2-5; D is unclear. V dropped 4 bases and J dropped 2 bases, with 9 bases sitting between them. The germline CDR1 and CDR2 sequences are SGDLS and YYNGEE. The CDR3 covers 13 residues. The CDR3 bases are TGTGCCAGCAGCATCAGCGAGCAAGAGACCCAGTACTTC. Protein: CASSISEQETQYF.

In its sample, this clonotype was seen many times. The chain is built from TRBV28 and TRBJ2-5; D is possibly TRBD1 (5 bases). The CDR3 has 13 amino acids. V was cut by 2 bases and J by 5 bases, with 9 bases left in between. Per the germline V gene, CDR1 is MDHEN and CDR2 is SYDVKM. The CDR3 sequence is CASSLEAGETQYF. The CDR3 DNA follows: TGTGCCAGCAGTTTAGAGGCAGGGGAGACCCAGTACTTC.

V gene TRBV29-1 combines with J gene TRBJ1-2; D is uncertain. Trimming pared 5 bases from V and 8 bases from J, leaving 18 bases between. CDR3 size: 13 residues. Germline CDR1 SQVTM, CDR2 ANQGSEA. The CDR3 bases are TGCAGCGTTCAGTTTCACAGCCCCCCAGGCTACACCTTC. Amino acid sequence: CSVQFHSPPGYTF.